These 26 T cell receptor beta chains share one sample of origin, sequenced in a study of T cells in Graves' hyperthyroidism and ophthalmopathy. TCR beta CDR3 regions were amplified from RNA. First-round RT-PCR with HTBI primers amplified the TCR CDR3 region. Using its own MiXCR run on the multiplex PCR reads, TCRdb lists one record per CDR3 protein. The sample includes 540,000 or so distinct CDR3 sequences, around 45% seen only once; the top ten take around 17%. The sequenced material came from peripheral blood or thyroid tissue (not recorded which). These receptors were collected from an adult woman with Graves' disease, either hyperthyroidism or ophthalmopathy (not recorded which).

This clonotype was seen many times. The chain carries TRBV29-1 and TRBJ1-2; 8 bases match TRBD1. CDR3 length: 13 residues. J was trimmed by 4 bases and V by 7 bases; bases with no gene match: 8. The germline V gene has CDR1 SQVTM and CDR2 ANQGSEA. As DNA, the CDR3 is TGCAGCGCCACGACAGGGGTTGGCTATGGCTACACCTTC. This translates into CSATTGVGYGYTF.

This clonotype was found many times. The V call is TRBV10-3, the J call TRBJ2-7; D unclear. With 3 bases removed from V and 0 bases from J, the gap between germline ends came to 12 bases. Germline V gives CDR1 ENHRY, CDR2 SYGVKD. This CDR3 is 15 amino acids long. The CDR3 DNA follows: TGTGCCATCAGTGAAAGGAGTAGGAGCTCCTACGAGCAGTACTTC. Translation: CAISERSRSSYEQYF.

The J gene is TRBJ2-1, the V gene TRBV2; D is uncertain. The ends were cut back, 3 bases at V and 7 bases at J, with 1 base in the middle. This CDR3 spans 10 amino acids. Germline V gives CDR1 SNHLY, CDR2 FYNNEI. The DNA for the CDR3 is TGTGCCAGCAGTGAGAATGAGCAGTTCTTC. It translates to CASSENEQFF.

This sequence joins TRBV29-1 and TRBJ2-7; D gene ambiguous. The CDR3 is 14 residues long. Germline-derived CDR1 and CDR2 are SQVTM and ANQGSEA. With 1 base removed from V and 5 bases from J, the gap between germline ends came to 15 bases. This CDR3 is CSVEARGQRDEQYF. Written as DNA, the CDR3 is TGCAGCGTTGAAGCACGTGGCCAAAGGGACGAGCAGTACTTC.

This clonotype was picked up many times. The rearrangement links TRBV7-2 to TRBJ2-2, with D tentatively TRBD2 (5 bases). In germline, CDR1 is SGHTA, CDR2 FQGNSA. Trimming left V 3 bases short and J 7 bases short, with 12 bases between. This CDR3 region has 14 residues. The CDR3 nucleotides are TGTGCCAGCAGCTTGGACTCTAAAGACGGGGAGCTGTTTTTT. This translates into CASSLDSKDGELFF.

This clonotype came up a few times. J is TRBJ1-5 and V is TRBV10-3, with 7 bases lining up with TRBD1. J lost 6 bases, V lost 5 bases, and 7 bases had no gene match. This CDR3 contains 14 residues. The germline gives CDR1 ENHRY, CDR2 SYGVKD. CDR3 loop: CAISQTGEGQPQHF. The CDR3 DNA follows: TGTGCCATCAGTCAAACAGGGGAGGGTCAGCCCCAGCATTTT.

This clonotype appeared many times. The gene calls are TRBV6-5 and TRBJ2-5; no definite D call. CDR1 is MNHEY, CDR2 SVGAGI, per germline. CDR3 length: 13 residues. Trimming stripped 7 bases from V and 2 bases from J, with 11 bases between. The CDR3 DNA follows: TGTGCCAGCACCGAGGACGGACAAGAGACCCAGTACTTC. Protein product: CASTEDGQETQYF.

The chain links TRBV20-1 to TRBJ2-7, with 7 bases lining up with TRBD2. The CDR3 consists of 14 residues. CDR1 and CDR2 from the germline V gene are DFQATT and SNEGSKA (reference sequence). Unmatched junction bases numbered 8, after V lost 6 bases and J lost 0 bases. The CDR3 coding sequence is TGCAGTGCACCAACTAGCGCCCGCTCCTACGAGCAGTACTTC. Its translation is CSAPTSARSYEQYF.

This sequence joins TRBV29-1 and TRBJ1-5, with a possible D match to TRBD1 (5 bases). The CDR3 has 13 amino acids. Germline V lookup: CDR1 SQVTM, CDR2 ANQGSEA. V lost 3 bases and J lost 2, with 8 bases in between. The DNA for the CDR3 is TGCAGCGTTGAGGGGGACGGCAATCAGCCCCAGCATTTT. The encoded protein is CSVEGDGNQPQHF. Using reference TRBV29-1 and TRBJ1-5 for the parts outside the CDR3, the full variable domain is SAVISQKPSRDICQRGTSLTIQCQVDSQVTMMFWYRQQPGQSLTLIATANQGSEATYESGFVIDKFPISRPNLTFSTLTVSNMSPEDSSIYLCSVEGDGNQPQHFGDGTRLSIL.

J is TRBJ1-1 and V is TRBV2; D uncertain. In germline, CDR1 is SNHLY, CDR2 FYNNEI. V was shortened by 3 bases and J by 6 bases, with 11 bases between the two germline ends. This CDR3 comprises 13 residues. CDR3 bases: TGTGCCAGCAGTGATATGCAGGCGGCTGAAGCTTTCTTT. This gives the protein CASSDMQAAEAFF.

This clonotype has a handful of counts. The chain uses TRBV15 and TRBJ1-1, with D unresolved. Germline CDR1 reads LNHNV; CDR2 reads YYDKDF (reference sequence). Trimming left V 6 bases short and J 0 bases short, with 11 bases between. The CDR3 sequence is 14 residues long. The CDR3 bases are TGTGCCACCAGTACGGACGCTATGAACACTGAAGCTTTCTTT. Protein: CATSTDAMNTEAFF.

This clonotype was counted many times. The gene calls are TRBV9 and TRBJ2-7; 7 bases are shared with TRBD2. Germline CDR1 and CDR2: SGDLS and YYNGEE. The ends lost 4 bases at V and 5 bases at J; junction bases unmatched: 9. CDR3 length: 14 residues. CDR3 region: CASSPERDHDEQYF. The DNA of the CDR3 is TGTGCCAGCAGCCCCGAGCGGGATCACGACGAGCAGTACTTC.

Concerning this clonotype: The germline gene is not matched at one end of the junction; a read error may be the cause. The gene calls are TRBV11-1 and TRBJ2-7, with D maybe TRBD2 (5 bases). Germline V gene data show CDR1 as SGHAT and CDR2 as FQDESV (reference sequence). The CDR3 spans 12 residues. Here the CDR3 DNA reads TGTGCCAGCAGCTATCGGTCCGGGGAGCTGTACTTC. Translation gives CASSYRSGELYF.

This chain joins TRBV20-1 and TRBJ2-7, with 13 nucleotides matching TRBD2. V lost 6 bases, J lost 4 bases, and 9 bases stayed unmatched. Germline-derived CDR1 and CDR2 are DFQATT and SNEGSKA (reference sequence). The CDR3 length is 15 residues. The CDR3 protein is CSAKGLAGKSYEQYF. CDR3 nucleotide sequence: TGCAGTGCCAAGGGACTAGCGGGAAAGTCTTACGAGCAGTACTTC.

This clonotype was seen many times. The CDR3 DNA follows: TGTGCCAGCCTCGGGACAGGGGTGTTCGAGCAGTACTTC. It encodes CASLGTGVFEQYF. The chain carries TRBV11-2 and TRBJ2-7; 10 nucleotides align to TRBD1. The germline gives CDR1 SGHAT, CDR2 FQNNGV. This CDR3 spans 13 amino acids. V shed 8 bases and J 6 bases; nucleotides not matched to a gene: 7.

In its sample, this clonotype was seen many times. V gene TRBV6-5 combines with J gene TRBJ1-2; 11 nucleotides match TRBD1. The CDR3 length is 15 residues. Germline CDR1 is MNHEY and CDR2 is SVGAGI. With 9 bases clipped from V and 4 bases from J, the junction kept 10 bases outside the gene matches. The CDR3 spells CASSTRTGGIYGYTF. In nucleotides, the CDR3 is TGTGCCAGTTCCACTCGGACAGGGGGCATCTATGGCTACACCTTC.

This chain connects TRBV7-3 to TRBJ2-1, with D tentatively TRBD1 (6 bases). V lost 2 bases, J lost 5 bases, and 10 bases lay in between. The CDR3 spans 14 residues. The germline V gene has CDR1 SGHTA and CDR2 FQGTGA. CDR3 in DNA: TGTGCCAGCAGCTTATCCGGACAGAACAATGAGCAGTTCTTC. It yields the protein CASSLSGQNNEQFF.

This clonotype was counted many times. The CDR3 reads CASSLVGPGVDYGYTF. The CDR3 DNA reads as TGTGCCAGCAGCTTAGTGGGGCCTGGGGTTGACTATGGCTACACCTTC. The chain uses TRBV7-9 and TRBJ1-2; perhaps TRBD1 as D (5 bases). CDR3 length: 16 residues. Germline CDR1 SEHNR, CDR2 FQNEAQ (reference sequence). V lost 1 base, J lost 3 bases, and 15 bases lay in between. The entire variable domain, with the rest obtained from reference TRBV7-9 and TRBJ1-2, is as follows: DTGVSQNPRHKITKRGQNVTFRCDPISEHNRLYWYRQTLGQGPEFLTYFQNEAQLEKSRLLSDRFSAERPKGSFSTLEIQRTEQGDSAMYLCASSLVGPGVDYGYTFGSGTRLTVV.

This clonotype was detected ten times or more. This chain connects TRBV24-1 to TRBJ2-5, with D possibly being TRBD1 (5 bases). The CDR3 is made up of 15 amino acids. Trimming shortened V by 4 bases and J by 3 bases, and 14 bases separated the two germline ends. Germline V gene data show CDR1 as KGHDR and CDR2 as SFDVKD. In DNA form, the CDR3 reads TGTGCCACCAGTGACAACCTCGGACAAGAAGAGACCCAGTACTTC. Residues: CATSDNLGQEETQYF.

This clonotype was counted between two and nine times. This chain's CDR3 is CASSSGTWQFF. The CDR3 bases are TGCGCCAGCAGCTCCGGGACTTGGCAGTTCTTC. The V call is TRBV5-1, the J call TRBJ2-1; tentatively, D is TRBD2 (6 bases). The V gene's germline CDR1 is SGHRS and CDR2 YFSETQ. The CDR3 length is 11 residues. V was shortened by 3 bases and J by 12 bases, with 10 bases between the two germline ends. The whole variable domain, remainder taken from reference TRBV5-1 and TRBJ2-1, is KAGVTQTPRYLIKTRGQQVTLSCSPISGHRSVSWYQQTPGQGLQFLFEYFSETQRNKGNFPGRFSGRQFSNSRSEMNVSTLELGDSALYLCASSSGTWQFFGPGTRLTVL.

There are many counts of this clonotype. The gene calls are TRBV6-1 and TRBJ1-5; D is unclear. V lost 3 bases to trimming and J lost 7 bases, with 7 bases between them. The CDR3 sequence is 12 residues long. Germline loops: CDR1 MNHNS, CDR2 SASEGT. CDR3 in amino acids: CASSEGRQPQHF. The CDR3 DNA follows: TGTGCCAGCAGTGAGGGTCGGCAGCCCCAGCATTTT.

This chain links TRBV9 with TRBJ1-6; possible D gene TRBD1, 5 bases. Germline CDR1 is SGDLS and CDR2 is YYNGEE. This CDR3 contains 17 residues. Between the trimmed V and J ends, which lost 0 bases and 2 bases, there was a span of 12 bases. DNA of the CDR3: TGTGCCAGCAGCGTAGACGGGGGGAGCACCTATAATTCACCCCTCCACTTT. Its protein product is CASSVDGGSTYNSPLHF.

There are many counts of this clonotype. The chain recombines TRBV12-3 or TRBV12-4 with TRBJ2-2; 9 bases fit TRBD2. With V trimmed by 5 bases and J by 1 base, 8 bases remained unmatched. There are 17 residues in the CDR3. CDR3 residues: CASSPQGSGGNTGELFF. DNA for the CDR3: TGTGCCAGCAGTCCCCAAGGTAGCGGGGGGAACACCGGGGAGCTGTTTTTT.

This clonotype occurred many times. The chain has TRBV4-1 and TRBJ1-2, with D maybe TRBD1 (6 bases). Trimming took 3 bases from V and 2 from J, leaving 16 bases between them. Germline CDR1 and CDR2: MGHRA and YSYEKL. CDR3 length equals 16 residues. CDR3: CASSQYPRGANYGYTF. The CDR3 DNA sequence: TGCGCCAGCAGCCAGTACCCCAGGGGCGCGAACTATGGCTACACCTTC.

The CDR3 reads CASSLVGASTDTQYF. In nucleotides, the CDR3 is TGTGCCAGCAGCTTAGTTGGAGCTAGCACAGATACGCAGTATTTT. The V call is TRBV7-3, the J call TRBJ2-3; D not resolved. V was trimmed by 2 bases and J by 0 bases, leaving 9 bases between them. The germline V gene encodes CDR1 SGHTA and CDR2 FQGTGA. The CDR3 loop spans 15 amino acids.

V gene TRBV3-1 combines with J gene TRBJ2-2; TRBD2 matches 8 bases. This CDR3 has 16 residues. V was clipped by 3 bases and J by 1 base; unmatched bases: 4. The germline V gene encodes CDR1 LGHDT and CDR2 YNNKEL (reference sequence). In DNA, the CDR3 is TGTGCCAGCAGCCAGACGGGGGGGATGAACACCGGGGAGCTGTTTTTT. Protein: CASSQTGGMNTGELFF.